What follows is one T cell receptor (beta chain) and its context. This clone was counted a single time. There is no known antigen for this receptor. No base quality values were provided; no much bigger clone lies one nucleotide off. Evidence from one read is weak. Receptor amplification or capture employed PCR. Sequencing instrument: Illumina HiSeq 4000. High-throughput sequencing was used to profile the TCR beta-chain CDR3 region of each patient. In the paper's pipeline: A classifier to discriminate distant-metastatic papillary thyroid cancer patients was built from CDR3 differences across clinicopathological groups. The Shannon index was used to measure repertoire diversity, and the Morisita-Horn index was used to measure how similar tumor and blood repertoires were. TCRdb cleaned the public reads at Q25 with fastp, built clones with MiXCR and kept in-frame beta chains. TCRdb, rather than the study authors, made the V and J calls. The sample table holds around 37,000 clones, of which 20% to 25% were seen once. The ten largest clonotypes hold approximately 14% of the sample.

The data were obtained in a study of metastatic and nonmetastatic thyroid tumors (TCRdb year 2020). About the full investigation: For patients with malignant and with benign thyroid disease, the researchers compared repertoires between peripheral blood samples and tumor or nodule tissue samples. Here is what the overall study found, with its caveats: TCR beta diversity was reported as significantly higher in malignant tumors than in benign nodules, in both blood and tumor samples.

Before undergoing thyroid surgery, none of the patients had been given any kind of treatment. Using T-cell receptor beta sequencing, the researchers looked back retrospectively at clinical samples from patients, gathered between about 2012 and 2018. The sample taken for sequencing was tumor tissue. The TCR originated in a female donor with papillary thyroid cancer or a benign thyroid nodule (not recorded which). Some clones in this sample may be carry-over from other donors' samples.

The nucleotides read TGTGCCAGCAGCTTTTCCTTTACGGGGCGAGAGACCCAGTACTTC. Translated, it gives CASSFSFTGRETQYF. This receptor chain uses TRBV27 and TRBJ2-5, with the D call perhaps TRBD1 or TRBD2, as 5 bases match in each case. The germline V gene (reference sequence) sets CDR1 to MNHEY and CDR2 to SMNVEV. The CDR3 goes from the cysteine to the phenylalanine over 15 residues. Only the CDR3 DNA stays, 45 bases, in frame from base 1. The V and J ends are trimmed by 6 bases and 4 bases, leaving 18 bases between them.